Listed here are 23 T cell receptor beta chains from one sample, sequenced in a study of control samples from healthy donors and cancer patients. Produced via immunoSEQ multiplex PCR; TCRdb's table is partial and in-frame only. The table has 100,000 or so clones, roughly three quarters seen once. The sample was blood. The receptors were sampled from a woman aged 30 to 39 in good health.

The V gene is TRBV5-1, the J gene TRBJ1-1; D is undetermined. Trimming took 4 bases from V and 2 from J, leaving 9 bases between them. CDR3 size: 13 residues. Germline CDR1 is SGHRS and CDR2 is YFSETQ. The CDR3 region is CASSLEANTEAFF. CDR3 DNA: TGCGCCAGCAGCCTGGAGGCAAACACTGAAGCTTTCTTT.

The chain couples TRBV24-1 to TRBJ1-5, with D possibly being TRBD1 (6 bases). The CDR3 consists of 15 residues. The germline V gene has CDR1 KGHDR and CDR2 SFDVKD. Deletions cut 3 bases from V and 6 bases from J, with 14 bases between. The CDR3 spells CATSDAGAPGQPQHF. In nucleotides, the CDR3 is TGTGCCACCAGTGATGCAGGGGCGCCAGGTCAGCCCCAGCATTTT.

This clone was detected a few times. J is TRBJ2-5 and V is TRBV4-3; 8 bases agree with TRBD2. J was trimmed by 5 bases and V by 0 bases; bases with no gene match: 8. CDR1 and CDR2 from the germline V gene are LGHNA and YSLEER. The CDR3 sequence is 16 residues long. The CDR3 DNA follows: TGCGCCAGCAGCCAAGACGGGACTAGGCTCGGGGAGACCCAGTACTTC. Protein product: CASSQDGTRLGETQYF.

This clone showed up just a few times. The V call is TRBV3-1 (or the pseudogene TRBV3-2), the J call TRBJ1-1; 7 bases map to TRBD1. The CDR3 runs to 13 residues. V trimming: 0 bases; J trimming: 8 bases; junction bases outside the gene matches: 3. Germline V lookup: CDR1 LGHDT, CDR2 YNNKEL (reference sequence). The CDR3 DNA is TGTGCCAGCAGCCAAGATGGGGACAGAGAAGCTTTCTTT. It codes for CASSQDGDREAFF.

The CDR3 loop reads CASSTNPNQPQHF. CDR3 bases: TGTGCCAGCAGTACAAATCCGAATCAGCCCCAGCATTTT. The chain uses TRBV12-3 or TRBV12-4 and TRBJ1-5; D gene ambiguous. The CDR3 is 13 residues long. Trimming removed 5 bases from V and 4 bases from J, with 9 bases in between.

A few counts support this clone. The chain links TRBV12-5 to TRBJ2-2; maybe TRBD1 (6 bases). V was clipped by 3 bases and J by 7 bases, with 18 bases between them. The CDR3 sequence is 16 residues long. In germline, CDR1 is LGHNT, CDR2 FRNRAP. The CDR3 is CASGFLDHRAHGELFF. The CDR3 DNA follows: TGTGCTAGTGGTTTTCTCGACCACAGGGCCCACGGGGAGCTGTTTTTT.

This chain connects TRBV7-9 to TRBJ1-6, with D maybe TRBD1 (6 bases). V was shortened by 2 bases and J by 9 bases, with 14 bases between the two germline ends. The CDR3 consists of 15 residues. CDR1 is SEHNR and CDR2 is FQNEAQ in the germline V gene (reference sequence). CDR3 DNA: TGTGCCAGCAGCTTAACGGGGGGCATGGGTTCACCCCTCCACTTT. As protein: CASSLTGGMGSPLHF.

V and J are TRBV6-1 and TRBJ2-2; no firm D call. Looked up from germline, CDR1 is MNHNS and CDR2 is SASEGT. CDR3 length: 14 amino acids. V dropped 0 bases and J dropped 4 bases, with 6 bases sitting between them. CDR3 protein: CASSEAITTGELFF. The CDR3 region has the DNA TGTGCCAGCAGTGAAGCGATCACCACCGGGGAGCTGTTTTTT.

The chain joins TRBV9 to TRBJ2-2; 9 bases fit TRBD2. CDR3 size: 16 residues. Looked up from germline, CDR1 is SGDLS and CDR2 is YYNGEE. The V gene end was trimmed by 2 bases and the J gene end by 6 bases; junction bases not matched to a gene: 8. The CDR3 DNA reads TGTGCCAGCAGCGTCCTCTCTGGCGGGGGGGCCGGGGAGCTGTTTTTT. This translates into CASSVLSGGGAGELFF. The full variable domain, its missing parts supplied by reference TRBV9 and TRBJ2-2, is DSGVTQTPKHLITATGQRVTLRCSPRSGDLSVYWYQQSLDQGLQFLIQYYNGEERAKGNILERFSAQQFPDLHSELNLSSLELGDSALYFCASSVLSGGGAGELFFGEGSRLTVL.

This chain links TRBV30 with TRBJ1-2, with TRBD1 as a possible D gene (5 bases). This CDR3 comprises 13 residues. Trimming cost V 3 bases and J 0 bases, with 8 bases left between them. Germline values: CDR1 GTSNPN, CDR2 SVGIG (reference sequence). The CDR3 reads CAWSPTANYGYTF. DNA of the CDR3: TGTGCCTGGAGCCCGACAGCTAACTATGGCTACACCTTC. The full variable domain, completed using reference TRBV30 and TRBJ1-2, is SQTIHQWPATLVQPVGSPLSLECTVEGTSNPNLYWYRQAAGRGLQLLFYSVGIGQISSEVPQNLSASRPQDRQFILSSKKLLLSDSGFYLCAWSPTANYGYTFGSGTRLTVV.

This clone was counted between two and nine times. CDR3: CAISDRGGKLFF. CDR3 bases: TGTGCCATCAGTGACAGGGGGGGAAAACTGTTTTTT. The chain joins TRBV10-3 to TRBJ1-4; 7 bases align to TRBD1. J lost 10 bases, V lost 3 bases, and 2 bases had no gene match. The germline gives CDR1 ENHRY, CDR2 SYGVKD. The CDR3 length is 12 residues.

In its sample, this clone was seen once. The gene calls are TRBV7-6 and TRBJ2-1; D gene uncertain. The CDR3 has 15 residues. V lost 0 bases and J lost 6, with 12 bases in between. Per germline, CDR1 SGHVS and CDR2 FNYEAQ. The CDR3 coding sequence is TGTGCCAGCAGCTTAGCTGGGCACCGGGTCAATGAGCAGTTCTTC. The encoded protein is CASSLAGHRVNEQFF.

This chain joins TRBV12-3 or TRBV12-4 and TRBJ2-7, with 8 bases lining up with TRBD1. V gave up 2 bases and J gave up 5 bases; unmatched junction bases: 2. The CDR3 length is 13 residues. The CDR3 region is CASSLQGAHEQYF. The CDR3 bases are TGTGCCAGCAGTTTACAGGGGGCTCACGAGCAGTACTTC.

The rearrangement links TRBV4-2 to TRBJ1-4, with D uncertain. V lost 4 bases and J lost 8, with 11 bases in between. Germline V CDR1 and CDR2: LGHNA, YNFKEQ. The CDR3 is 13 residues long. The CDR3 reads CASSPWGGEKLFF. CDR3 DNA: TGTGCCAGCAGCCCCTGGGGAGGAGAAAAACTGTTTTTT.

The rearrangement joins TRBV5-6 to TRBJ2-7, with a possible D match to TRBD1 (6 bases). With 5 bases removed from V and 3 bases from J, the gap between germline ends came to 9 bases. Germline V gives CDR1 SGHDT, CDR2 YYEEEE. This CDR3 region has 12 residues. Here the CDR3 reads CASSRQVYEQYF. CDR3 in DNA: TGTGCCAGCAGTAGACAGGTCTACGAGCAGTACTTC.

This chain uses TRBV18 with TRBJ2-1; 7 bases are a match to TRBD2. Germline V gives CDR1 KGHSH, CDR2 LQKENI. The CDR3 is 18 residues long. The trim removed 1 base at V and 3 bases at J, leaving 12 bases unmatched. The DNA of the CDR3 is TGTGCCAGCTCACCACGGGCTAGCGGAGGGAATGTCTACAATGAGCAGTTCTTC. It is translated as CASSPRASGGNVYNEQFF. Full variable domain (outside the CDR3, taken from reference TRBV18 and TRBJ2-1): NAGVMQNPRHLVRRRGQEARLRCSPMKGHSHVYWYRQLPEEGLKFMVYLQKENIIDESGMPKERFSAEFPKEGPSILRIQQVVRGDSAAYFCASSPRASGGNVYNEQFFGPGTRLTVL.

CDR3 nucleotides: TGTGCCACCAGCAGAGGTCCCGCTGGAACCTCTGGAAACACCATATATTTT. It is translated as CATSRGPAGTSGNTIYF. The V call is TRBV15, the J call TRBJ1-3; D call uncertain. This CDR3 region has 17 residues. Germline assignment: CDR1 LNHNV and CDR2 YYDKDF (reference sequence). The V end lost 1 base, the J end lost 0 bases, and 13 bases lay between the germline ends.

The genes are TRBV6-5 and TRBJ2-3; tentatively, D is TRBD2 (6 bases). Trimming left V 10 bases short and J 2 bases short, with 19 bases between. From germline, CDR1 is MNHEY and CDR2 SVGAGI. The CDR3 is 15 amino acids. The CDR3 coding sequence is TGTGCCACCCTCCCGGGAGAGGGCCCCACAGATACGCAGTATTTT. This sequence encodes CATLPGEGPTDTQYF.

This chain uses TRBV9 with TRBJ1-4, with D tentatively TRBD1 (6 bases). V lost 0 bases, J lost 5 bases, and 14 bases lay in between. The V gene's germline CDR1 is SGDLS and CDR2 YYNGEE. The CDR3 sequence is 16 residues long. DNA of the CDR3: TGTGCCAGCAGCGTAGGGGGCAGGGGACCGAATGAAAAACTGTTTTTT. The encoded protein is CASSVGGRGPNEKLFF.

J is TRBJ2-1 and V is TRBV10-3, with a weak D call TRBD2 (6 bases). Germline CDR1 reads ENHRY; CDR2 reads SYGVKD. The V end lost 3 bases, the J end lost 3 bases, and 12 bases lay between the germline ends. This CDR3 is 15 amino acids long. CDR3 region: CAISDGGNRYNEQFF. As DNA, the CDR3 is TGTGCCATCAGTGATGGAGGGAACCGCTACAATGAGCAGTTCTTC.

This chain uses TRBV19 with TRBJ1-6; D gene unclear. CDR3 size: 14 residues. Between the trimmed V and J ends, which lost 5 bases and 2 bases, there was a span of 7 bases. Germline CDR1 reads LNHDA; CDR2 reads SQIVND (reference sequence). Here the CDR3 reads CASSAGAYNSPLHF. CDR3 nucleotide sequence: TGTGCCAGTAGTGCGGGAGCCTATAATTCACCCCTCCACTTT.

The V call is TRBV5-1, the J call TRBJ1-1; D is perhaps TRBD1 (5 bases). V lost 0 bases and J lost 7, with 16 bases in between. This CDR3 has 15 amino acids. CDR1 and CDR2 from the germline V gene are SGHRS and YFSETQ. Written as DNA, the CDR3 is TGCGCCAGCAGCTTGGGAAGGGCAGGGAGGGGTGAAGCTTTCTTT. Protein product: CASSLGRAGRGEAFF.

As for this clone: Compared with germline, one end of the junction differs, possibly owing to a read error. The gene calls are TRBV6-4 and TRBJ2-3; 7 bases agree with TRBD1. Germline V CDR1 and CDR2: MRHNA, SNTAGT. This CDR3 comprises 14 residues. The CDR3 nucleotides read TGTGCCAGCAGCAGGGACAGAAGCACGGATACGCAGTATTTT. Translated, it gives CASSRDRSTDTQYF.